This entry lists 8 T cell receptor beta chains sequenced from one sample in a study of blood T cell repertoires in COVID-19. Method: immunoSEQ multiplex PCR; TCRdb's copy keeps in-frame clones and lacks some. The sample records more than 300,000 clones, 70% to 90% being singletons. Source material: PBMCs or T cells enriched from blood (not recorded which). The source is a woman in her 30s who had recovered from COVID-19.

The chain links TRBV7-8 to TRBJ1-5; TRBD1 matches 11 bases. The CDR3 is made up of 18 amino acids. V trimming: 0 bases; J trimming: 0 bases; junction bases outside the gene matches: 4. Germline values: CDR1 SGHVS, CDR2 FQNEAQ. Here the CDR3 DNA reads TGTGCCAGCAGCTTAGCCCGGGACAGGGGGTCTAGCAATCAGCCCCAGCATTTT. Its protein is CASSLARDRGSSNQPQHF.

The chain is built from TRBV5-1 and TRBJ2-1; D is possibly TRBD2 (6 bases). The germline gives CDR1 SGHRS, CDR2 YFSETQ. The V gene lost 4 bases and the J gene lost 6 bases, with 14 bases spanning the gap. The CDR3 has 14 amino acids. The CDR3 sequence is CASSVSGGLNEQFF. The DNA of the CDR3 is TGCGCCAGCAGCGTGTCAGGAGGGCTCAATGAGCAGTTCTTC. The complete variable domain, with remaining parts taken from reference TRBV5-1 and TRBJ2-1, reads KAGVTQTPRYLIKTRGQQVTLSCSPISGHRSVSWYQQTPGQGLQFLFEYFSETQRNKGNFPGRFSGRQFSNSRSEMNVSTLELGDSALYLCASSVSGGLNEQFFGPGTRLTVL.

The chain employs TRBV5-1 and TRBJ1-1; a possible D gene is TRBD1 (6 bases). Germline CDR1 SGHRS, CDR2 YFSETQ. Trimming removed 4 bases from V and 0 bases from J, with 25 bases in between. This CDR3 contains 19 residues. The CDR3 loop reads CASSTRVLGAKDVNTEAFF. Here the CDR3 DNA reads TGCGCCAGCAGCACGAGGGTGCTGGGGGCGAAGGATGTGAACACTGAAGCTTTCTTT.

J is TRBJ1-1 and V is TRBV6-1; 10 bases match TRBD1. The CDR3 extends over 14 amino acids. The V gene's germline CDR1 is MNHNS and CDR2 SASEGT. V was clipped by 5 bases and J by 4 bases; unmatched bases: 4. The CDR3 DNA reads as TGTGCCAGCAGTTCTCGGACAGGGGGCACTGAAGCTTTCTTT. Protein: CASSSRTGGTEAFF.

This chain joins TRBV2 and TRBJ2-2; maybe TRBD2 (5 bases). The CDR3 is made up of 14 amino acids. Trimming took off 4 bases at V and 4 bases at J, with 10 bases between the two ends. Germline V gene sequence: CDR1 SNHLY, CDR2 FYNNEI. The CDR3 DNA sequence: TGTGCCAGCAGTGCCCACAGCGGCACCGGGGAGCTGTTTTTT. It is translated as CASSAHSGTGELFF.

This clone was found once. The chain employs TRBV27 and TRBJ2-7, with TRBD1 matching 9 bases. This CDR3 spans 20 amino acids. After removal of 6 bases from V and 5 bases from J, the junction contained 26 bases not matched to a gene. Looked up from germline, CDR1 is MNHEY and CDR2 is SMNVEV (reference sequence). CDR3 in amino acids: CASSFQTNRDREFTAHEQYF. As DNA, the CDR3 is TGTGCCAGCAGCTTCCAGACTAACCGGGACAGGGAGTTTACAGCCCACGAGCAGTACTTC.

The table lists this clone with a count of one. The chain has TRBV14 and TRBJ2-7, with 7 bases lining up with TRBD1. Germline CDR1 reads SGHDN; CDR2 reads FVKESK. V dropped 5 bases and J dropped 1; count of bases not matched to a gene: 5. This CDR3 is built from 14 residues. Here the CDR3 reads CASSDQQGSYEQYF. CDR3 DNA: TGTGCCAGCAGCGATCAACAGGGGTCCTACGAGCAGTACTTC.

The CDR3 region is CASSYRPGQGLNEQYF. The CDR3 DNA follows: TGTGCCAGCAGTTACCGTCCGGGACAGGGGTTGAACGAGCAGTACTTC. V usage is TRBV6-2 or TRBV6-3 and J usage is TRBJ2-7; 10 bases map to TRBD1. This CDR3 region has 16 residues. Germline lookup yields CDR1 MNHEY and CDR2 SVGEGT. V was pared by 2 bases and J by 5 bases, with 9 bases of the junction left unmatched.